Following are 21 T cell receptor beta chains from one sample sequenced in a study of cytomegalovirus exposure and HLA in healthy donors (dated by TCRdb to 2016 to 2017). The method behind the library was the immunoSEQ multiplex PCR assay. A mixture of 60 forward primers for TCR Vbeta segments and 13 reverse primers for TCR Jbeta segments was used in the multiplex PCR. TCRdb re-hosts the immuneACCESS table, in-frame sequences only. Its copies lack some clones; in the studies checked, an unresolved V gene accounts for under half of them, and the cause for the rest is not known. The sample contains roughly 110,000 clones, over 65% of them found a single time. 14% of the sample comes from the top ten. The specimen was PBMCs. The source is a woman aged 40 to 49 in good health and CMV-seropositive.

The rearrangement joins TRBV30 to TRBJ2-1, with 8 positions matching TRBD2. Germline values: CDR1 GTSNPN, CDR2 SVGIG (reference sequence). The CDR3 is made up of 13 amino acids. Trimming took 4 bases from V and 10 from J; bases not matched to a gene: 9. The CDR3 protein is CAWIGGGSREQFF. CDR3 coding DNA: TGTGCCTGGATCGGCGGGGGGAGCCGAGAGCAGTTCTTC.

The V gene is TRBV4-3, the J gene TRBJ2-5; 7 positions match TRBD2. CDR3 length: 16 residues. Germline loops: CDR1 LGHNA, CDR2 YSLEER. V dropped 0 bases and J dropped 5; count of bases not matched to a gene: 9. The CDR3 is CASSQERTSSWETQYF. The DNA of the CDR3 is TGCGCCAGCAGCCAAGAAAGGACTAGTAGTTGGGAGACCCAGTACTTC.

CDR3 in DNA: TGTGCCAGCAGGGCGGCAGCCCAAGAGACCCAGTACTTC. It yields the protein CASRAAAQETQYF. The chain couples TRBV6-1 to TRBJ2-5; D ambiguous. The length of the CDR3 is 13 residues. Germline V gives CDR1 MNHNS, CDR2 SASEGT. The V gene lost 6 bases and the J gene lost 1 base, with 9 bases spanning the gap.

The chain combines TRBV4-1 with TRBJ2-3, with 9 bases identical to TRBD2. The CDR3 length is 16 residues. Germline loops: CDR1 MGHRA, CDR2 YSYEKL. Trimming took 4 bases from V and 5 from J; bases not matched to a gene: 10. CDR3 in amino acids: CASSPQYSGGEDTQYF. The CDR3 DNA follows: TGCGCCAGCAGCCCCCAATATAGCGGGGGAGAAGATACGCAGTATTTT.

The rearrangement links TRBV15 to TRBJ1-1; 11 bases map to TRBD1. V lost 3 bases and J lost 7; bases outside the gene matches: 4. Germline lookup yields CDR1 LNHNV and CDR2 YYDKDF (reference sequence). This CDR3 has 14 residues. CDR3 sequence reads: CATSSRGQGGEAFF. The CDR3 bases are TGTGCCACCAGCAGTCGGGGACAGGGGGGTGAAGCTTTCTTT.

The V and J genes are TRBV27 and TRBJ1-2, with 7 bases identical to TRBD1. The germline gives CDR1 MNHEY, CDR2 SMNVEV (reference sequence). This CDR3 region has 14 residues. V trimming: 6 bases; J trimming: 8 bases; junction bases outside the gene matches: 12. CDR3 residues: CASRPDRVTSGYTF. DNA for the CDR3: TGTGCCAGCAGACCCGACAGGGTAACTAGCGGCTACACCTTC.

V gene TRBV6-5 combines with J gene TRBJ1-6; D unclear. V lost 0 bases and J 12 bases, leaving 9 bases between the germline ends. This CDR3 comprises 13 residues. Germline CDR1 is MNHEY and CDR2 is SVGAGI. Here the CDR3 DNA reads TGTGCCAGCAGTTACTCTTTATTGCGACCCCTCCACTTT. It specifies CASSYSLLRPLHF.

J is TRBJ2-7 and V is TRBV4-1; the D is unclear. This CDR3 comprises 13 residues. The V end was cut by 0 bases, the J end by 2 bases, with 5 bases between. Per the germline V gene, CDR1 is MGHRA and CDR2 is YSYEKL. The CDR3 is CASSQDRPYEQYF. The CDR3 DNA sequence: TGCGCCAGCAGCCAAGATCGTCCCTACGAGCAGTACTTC.

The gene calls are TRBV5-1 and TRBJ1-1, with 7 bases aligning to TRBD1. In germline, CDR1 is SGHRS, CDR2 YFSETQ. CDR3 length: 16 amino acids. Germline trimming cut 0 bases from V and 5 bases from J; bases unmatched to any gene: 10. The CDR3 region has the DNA TGCGCCAGCAGCTTGGTTGGACAGGCCGTTAGGACTGAAGCTTTCTTT. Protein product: CASSLVGQAVRTEAFF.

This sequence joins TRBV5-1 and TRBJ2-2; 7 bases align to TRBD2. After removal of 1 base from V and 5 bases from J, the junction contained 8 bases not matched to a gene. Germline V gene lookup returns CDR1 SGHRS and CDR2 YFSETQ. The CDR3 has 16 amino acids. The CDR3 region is CASSLQSSGGTGELFF. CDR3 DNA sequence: TGCGCCAGCAGCTTGCAGTCTAGCGGCGGGACCGGGGAGCTGTTTTTT.

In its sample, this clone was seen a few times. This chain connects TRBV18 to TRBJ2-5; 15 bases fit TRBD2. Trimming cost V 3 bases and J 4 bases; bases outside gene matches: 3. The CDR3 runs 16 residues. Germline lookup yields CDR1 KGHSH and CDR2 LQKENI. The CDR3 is CASSPPGLAGGETQYF. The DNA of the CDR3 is TGTGCCAGCTCACCTCCGGGACTAGCGGGGGGAGAGACCCAGTACTTC.

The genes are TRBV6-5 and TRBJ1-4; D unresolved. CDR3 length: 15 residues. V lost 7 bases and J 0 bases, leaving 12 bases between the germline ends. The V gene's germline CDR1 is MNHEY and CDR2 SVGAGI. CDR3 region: CASKIGVATNEKLFF. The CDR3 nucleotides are TGTGCCAGCAAGATCGGAGTTGCAACTAATGAAAAACTGTTTTTT.

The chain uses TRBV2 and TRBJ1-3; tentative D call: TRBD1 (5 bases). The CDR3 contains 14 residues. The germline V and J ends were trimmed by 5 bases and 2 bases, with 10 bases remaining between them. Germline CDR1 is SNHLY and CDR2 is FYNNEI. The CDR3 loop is CASSYRSPGNTIYF. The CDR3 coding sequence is TGTGCCAGCAGTTACAGGTCCCCTGGAAACACCATATATTTT.

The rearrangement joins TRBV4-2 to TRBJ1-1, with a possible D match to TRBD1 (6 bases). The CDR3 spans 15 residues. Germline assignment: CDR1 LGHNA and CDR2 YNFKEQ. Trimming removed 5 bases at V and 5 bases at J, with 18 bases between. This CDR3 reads CASSSTGRGGTEAFF. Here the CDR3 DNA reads TGTGCCAGCAGCTCTACCGGGAGGGGGGGGACTGAAGCTTTCTTT.

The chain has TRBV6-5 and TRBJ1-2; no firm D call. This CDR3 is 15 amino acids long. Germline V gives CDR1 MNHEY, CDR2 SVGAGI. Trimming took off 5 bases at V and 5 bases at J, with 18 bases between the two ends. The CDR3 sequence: CASSVLGEGGYGYTF. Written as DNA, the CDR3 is TGTGCCAGCAGTGTGCTCGGGGAGGGAGGGTATGGCTACACCTTC.

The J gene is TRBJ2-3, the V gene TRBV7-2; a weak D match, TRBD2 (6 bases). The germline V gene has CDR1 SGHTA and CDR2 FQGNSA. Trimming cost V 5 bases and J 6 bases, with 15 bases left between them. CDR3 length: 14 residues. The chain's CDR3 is CASSPGLPRDTQYF. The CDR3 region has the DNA TGTGCCAGCAGCCCGGGACTTCCCCGGGATACGCAGTATTTT.

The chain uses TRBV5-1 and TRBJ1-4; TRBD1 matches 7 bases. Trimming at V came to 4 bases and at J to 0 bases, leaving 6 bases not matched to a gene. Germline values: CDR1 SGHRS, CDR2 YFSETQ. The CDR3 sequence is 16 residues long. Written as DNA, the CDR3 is TGCGCCAGCAGCCGTCAGGGGGGTGCAACTAATGAAAAACTGTTTTTT. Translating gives CASSRQGGATNEKLFF.

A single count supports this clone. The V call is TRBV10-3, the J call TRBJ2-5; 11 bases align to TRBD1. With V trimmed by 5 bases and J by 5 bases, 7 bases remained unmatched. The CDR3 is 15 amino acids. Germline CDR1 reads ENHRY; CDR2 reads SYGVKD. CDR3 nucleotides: TGTGCCATCAGTTCCGGGACAGGGGGTCGGGAGACCCAGTACTTC. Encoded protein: CAISSGTGGRETQYF.

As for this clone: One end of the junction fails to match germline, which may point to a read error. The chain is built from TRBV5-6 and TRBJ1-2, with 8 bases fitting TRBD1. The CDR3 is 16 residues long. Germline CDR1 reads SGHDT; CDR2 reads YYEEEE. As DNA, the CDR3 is TGTGTCAGCAGCTTGGGGGGACAGGCCAGGGACTATGGCTACACCTTC. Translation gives CVSSLGGQARDYGYTF. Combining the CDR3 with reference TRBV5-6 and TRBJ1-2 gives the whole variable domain DAGVTQSPTHLIKTRGQQVTLRCSPKSGHDTVSWYQQALGQGPQFIFQYYEEEERQRGNFPDRFSGHQFPNYSSELNVNALLLGDSALYLCVSSLGGQARDYGYTFGSGTRLTVV.

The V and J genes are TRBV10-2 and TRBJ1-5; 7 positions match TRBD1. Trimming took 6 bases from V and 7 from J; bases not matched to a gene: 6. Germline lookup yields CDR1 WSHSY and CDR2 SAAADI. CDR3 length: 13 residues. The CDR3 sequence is CASSQGVGQPQHF. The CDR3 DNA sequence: TGCGCCAGCAGCCAGGGGGTAGGGCAGCCCCAGCATTTT.

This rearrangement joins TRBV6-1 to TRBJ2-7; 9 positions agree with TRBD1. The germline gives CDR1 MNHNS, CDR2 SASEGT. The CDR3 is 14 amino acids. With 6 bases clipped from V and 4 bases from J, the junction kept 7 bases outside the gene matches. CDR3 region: CASRVGQGVYEQYF. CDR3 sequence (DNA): TGTGCCAGCAGGGTGGGACAGGGTGTGTACGAGCAGTACTTC.